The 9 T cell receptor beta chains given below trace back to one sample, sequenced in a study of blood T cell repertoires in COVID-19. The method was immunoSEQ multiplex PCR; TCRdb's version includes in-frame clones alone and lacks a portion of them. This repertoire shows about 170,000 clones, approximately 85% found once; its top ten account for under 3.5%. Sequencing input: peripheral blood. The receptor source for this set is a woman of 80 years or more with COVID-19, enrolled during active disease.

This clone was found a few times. CDR3: CASSTGLAEETQYF. The CDR3 DNA is TGCGCCAGCAGCACGGGACTAGCGGAAGAGACCCAGTACTTC. The chain uses TRBV5-1 and TRBJ2-5; TRBD2 aligns across 11 bases. The CDR3 is 14 residues long. The germline CDR1 and CDR2 sequences are SGHRS and YFSETQ. J was trimmed by 3 bases and V by 4 bases; bases with no gene match: 2.

CDR3 protein: CASSLPQVGGEQFF. CDR3 in DNA: TGTGCCAGCAGCTTACCCCAAGTGGGAGGGGAGCAGTTCTTC. The chain has TRBV7-2 and TRBJ2-1; 7 bases align to TRBD2. V was clipped by 2 bases and J by 10 bases; unmatched bases: 8. The germline CDR1 and CDR2 sequences are SGHTA and FQGNSA. The CDR3 is made up of 14 amino acids. The entire variable domain, with the rest obtained from reference TRBV7-2 and TRBJ2-1, is as follows: GAGVSQSPSNKVTEKGKDVELRCDPISGHTALYWYRQSLGQGLEFLIYFQGNSAPDKSGLPSDRFSAERTGGSVSTLTIQRTQQEDSAVYLCASSLPQVGGEQFFGPGTRLTVL.

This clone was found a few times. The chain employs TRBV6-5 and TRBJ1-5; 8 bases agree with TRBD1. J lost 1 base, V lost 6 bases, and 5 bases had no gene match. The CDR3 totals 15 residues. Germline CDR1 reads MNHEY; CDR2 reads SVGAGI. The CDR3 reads CASSDRGESNQPQHF. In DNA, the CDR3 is TGTGCCAGCAGCGACAGGGGCGAGAGCAATCAGCCCCAGCATTTT.

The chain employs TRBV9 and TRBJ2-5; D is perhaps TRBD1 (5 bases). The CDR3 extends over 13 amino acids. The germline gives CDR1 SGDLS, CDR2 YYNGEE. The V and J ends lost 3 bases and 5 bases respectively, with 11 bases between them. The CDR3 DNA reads TGTGCCAGCAGCGGGACACCGAGGGAGACCCAGTACTTC. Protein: CASSGTPRETQYF.

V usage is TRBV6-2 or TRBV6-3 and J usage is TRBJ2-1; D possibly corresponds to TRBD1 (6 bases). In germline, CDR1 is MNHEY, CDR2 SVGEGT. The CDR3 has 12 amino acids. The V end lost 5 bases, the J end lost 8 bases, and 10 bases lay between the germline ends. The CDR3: CASSPRGDEQFF. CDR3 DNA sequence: TGTGCCAGCAGTCCCAGGGGCGATGAGCAGTTCTTC.

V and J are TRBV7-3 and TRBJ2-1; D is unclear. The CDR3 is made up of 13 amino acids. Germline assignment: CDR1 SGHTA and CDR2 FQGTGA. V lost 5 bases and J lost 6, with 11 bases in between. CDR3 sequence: CASSRSSVNEQFF. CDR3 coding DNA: TGTGCCAGCAGCAGATCCAGTGTCAATGAGCAGTTCTTC.

The CDR3 sequence is CASSLVQASSGNTIYF. CDR3 in DNA: TGTGCCAGCAGCTTAGTTCAGGCAAGCTCTGGAAACACCATATATTTT. The chain is built from TRBV7-8 and TRBJ1-3; D gene uncertain. The CDR3 runs to 16 residues. Germline V gene lookup returns CDR1 SGHVS and CDR2 FQNEAQ. V shed 1 base and J shed 0 bases, with 10 bases lying between them. Using reference TRBV7-8 and TRBJ1-3 for the parts outside the CDR3, the full variable domain is GAGVSQSPRYKVAKRGQDVALRCDPISGHVSLFWYQQALGQGPEFLTYFQNEAQLDKSGLPSDRFFAERPEGSVSTLKIQRTQQEDSAVYLCASSLVQASSGNTIYFGEGSWLTVV.

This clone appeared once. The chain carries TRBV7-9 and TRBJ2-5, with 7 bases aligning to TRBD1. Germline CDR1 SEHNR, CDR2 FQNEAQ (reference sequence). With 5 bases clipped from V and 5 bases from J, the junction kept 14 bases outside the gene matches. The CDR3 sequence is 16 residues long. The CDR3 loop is CASSPRTGPEIETQYF. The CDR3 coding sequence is TGTGCCAGCAGCCCCCGGACAGGACCCGAAATTGAGACCCAGTACTTC.

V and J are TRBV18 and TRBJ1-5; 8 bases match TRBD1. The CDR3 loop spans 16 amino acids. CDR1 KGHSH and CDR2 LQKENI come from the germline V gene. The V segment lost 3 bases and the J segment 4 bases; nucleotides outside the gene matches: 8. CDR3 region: CASSPLPGGRNQPQHF. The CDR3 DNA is TGTGCCAGCTCACCTCTCCCAGGGGGCCGGAATCAGCCCCAGCATTTT.